This is a list of T cell receptor beta chains from one sample in a study of CD8 T cells in Susac syndrome. TCRdb used MiXCR to reprocess the immunoSEQ multiplex PCR reads, holding one entry per CDR3 protein. The table includes about 290,000 distinct CDR3 sequences, over 75% detected once. The sample comprised CD8+ T cells from PBMCs. These receptors were collected from a human donor with multiple sclerosis. Both conserved end residues are part of each CDR3. Each record gives: D gene, V gene, clone size, J gene, CDR3 DNA, CDR3 protein. The D gene is left open where the match is weak. Clone size is shown for a subset of rows, as once, few, many or a class of expanded clone.

>-|TRBV6-5|-|TRBJ2-7
TGTGCCAGCAGTTACTTTGGCCGAGGCTACGAGCAGTACTTC
CASSYFGRGYEQYF
>-|TRBV6-2/TRBV6-3|-|TRBJ1-5
TGTGCCAGCCGCGGATACAATCAGCCCCAGCATTTT
CASRGYNQPQHF
>-|TRBV30|-|TRBJ1-2
TGTGCCTGGAGTGTGGGACGACCCGTCTATGGCTACACCTTC
CAWSVGRPVYGYTF
>-|TRBV28|-|TRBJ1-2
TGTGCCAGCACAGGGACAAACTATGGCTACACCTTC
CASTGTNYGYTF
>-|TRBV7-2|-|TRBJ2-1
TGTGCCAGCAGCTCCTTCGGCCCCAGTTATGAGCAGTTCTTC
CASSSFGPSYEQFF
>-|TRBV6-5|-|TRBJ2-6
TGTGCCAGCAGTTACTTCGCGGGACAGACATACTCTGGGGCCAACGTCCTGACTTTC
CASSYFAGQTYSGANVLTF
>-|TRBV6-6|once|TRBJ2-7
TGTGCCAGCAGTTACACAGGCGCCGTCTACGAGCAGTACTTC
CASSYTGAVYEQYF
>TRBD1|TRBV6-2/TRBV6-3|-|TRBJ1-1
TGTGCCAGCAGTTACGATTTCCCGGGACAGGGGACTGAAGCTTTCTTT
CASSYDFPGQGTEAFF
>TRBD2|TRBV3-1|-|TRBJ2-1
TGTGCCAGCAGCCAAGTAGCGGGTACATACAATGAGCAGTTCTTC
CASSQVAGTYNEQFF
>TRBD2|TRBV5-1|-|TRBJ2-7
TGCGCCAGCAGCTTGGCCGCGGGAGTGGAATACGAGCAGTACTTC
CASSLAAGVEYEQYF
>TRBD2|TRBV12-3/TRBV12-4|once|TRBJ2-7
TGTGCCAACCCATGGACTAGCGGGACCTACTACGAGCAGTACTTC
CANPWTSGTYYEQYF
>TRBD2|TRBV10-3|-|TRBJ2-3
TGTGCCATCAGTGAGTCGAGGTTAAGCGGGGTGGAAAGCGCGCAGTATTTT
CAISESRLSGVESAQYF
>-|TRBV19|-|TRBJ2-7
TGTGCCAGTAGTATAGCGACTGGCGAATCTTACGAGCAGTACTTC
CASSIATGESYEQYF
>-|TRBV27|-|TRBJ1-1
TGTGCCAGCAGTTTTTACATGGACAACACTGAAGCTTTCTTT
CASSFYMDNTEAFF
>-|TRBV4-1|-|TRBJ2-2
TGCGCCAGCAGCCAACTGGACAGAACCGGGGAGCTGTTTTTT
CASSQLDRTGELFF
>-|TRBV7-9|-|TRBJ1-1
TGTGCCAGCAGCTTAGCTCCAGTAGGGAGCTCTGAAGCTTTCTTT
CASSLAPVGSSEAFF
>TRBD1|TRBV12-3/TRBV12-4|-|TRBJ2-6
TGTGCCAGCAGTCCCACGGACAGGGAACCCCGAGTCCTGACTTTC
CASSPTDREPRVLTF
>TRBD1|TRBV20-1|-|TRBJ2-7
TGCAGTGCTAGAAACAGGGGATCCTACGAGCAGTACTTC
CSARNRGSYEQYF
>TRBD2|TRBV6-5|-|TRBJ2-1
TGTGCCAGCAGTTACTCTGTAGCGGGGATTTACAATGAGCAGTTCTTC
CASSYSVAGIYNEQFF
>-|TRBV7-9|-|TRBJ2-5
TGTGCCAGCAGCTTACCCCCGCAGGGCGGGACGCTGGAGGAGACCCAGTACTTC
CASSLPPQGGTLEETQYF
>-|TRBV28|-|TRBJ2-7
TGTGCCAGCAGTTTGACACTAGATTTGTGGGAGCAGTACTTC
CASSLTLDLWEQYF
>TRBD1|TRBV4-1|-|TRBJ1-2
TGCGCCAGCAGCCAACTGGAGACAGGGTCGCATGGCTACACCTTC
CASSQLETGSHGYTF
>TRBD1|TRBV5-1|-|TRBJ1-1
TGCGCCAGCAGTCTAGAGACAGGGGCTGAAGCTTTCTTT
CASSLETGAEAFF
>TRBD2|TRBV29-1|-|TRBJ2-1
TGCAGCGTTTCCAGGACTAGCGAGATTATTTACAATGAGCAGTTCTTC
CSVSRTSEIIYNEQFF
>-|TRBV20-1|-|TRBJ1-4
TGCAGCGCTTCCAAAACGGGGGTCCAGGGGGAAAAACTGTTTTTT
CSASKTGVQGEKLFF
>-|TRBV7-2|-|TRBJ2-7
TGTGCCAGCAGCCCAGGAGGCGGGGCAGGGTACTACGAGCAGTACTTC
CASSPGGGAGYYEQYF
>-|TRBV10-3|once|TRBJ2-1
TGTGCCATCAGTGAACCAGGGGATGAGCAGTTCTTC
CAISEPGDEQFF
>TRBD2|TRBV19|-|TRBJ2-1
TGTGCCAGTAGTATCCTACTAGCGGGAGGCCCCTCCTACAATGAGCAGTTCTTC
CASSILLAGGPSYNEQFF
>-|TRBV6-6|-|TRBJ1-2
TGTGCCAGCAGTTATGGGAGGAGTCGTCGCTACACCTTC
CASSYGRSRRYTF
>TRBD1|TRBV28|-|TRBJ2-1
TGTGCCAGCAGTGAATACCGGGACAGGGTGTACAATGAGCAGTTCTTC
CASSEYRDRVYNEQFF
>-|TRBV29-1|-|TRBJ2-7
TGCAGCGTCCGGACGGTAAGCTCCTACGAGCAGTACTTC
CSVRTVSSYEQYF
>-|TRBV28|-|TRBJ2-1
TGTGCCAGCGAAGTAAACAATGAGCAGTTCTTC
CASEVNNEQFF
>TRBD2|TRBV12-3/TRBV12-4|once|TRBJ2-1
TGTGCCAGCAGGTCGGGACTAGCAAATGAGCAGTTCTTC
CASRSGLANEQFF
>-|TRBV7-4|once|TRBJ2-1
TGTGCCAGCAGATTTGACTACCAGGGCGCTAATGAGCAGTTCTTC
CASRFDYQGANEQFF
>-|TRBV20-1|-|TRBJ2-7
TGCAGTGCTGGGTCCCCTCCCTACGAGCAGTACTTC
CSAGSPPYEQYF
>-|TRBV4-3|-|TRBJ1-1
TGCGCCAGCAGCCCCGGGTGGGGCACTGAAGCTTTCTTT
CASSPGWGTEAFF
>-|TRBV7-9|-|TRBJ2-3
TGTGCCAGCAGCACCACCCCGTCGGGGTGGGTAGAGACAGATACGCAGTATTTT
CASSTTPSGWVETDTQYF
>TRBD2|TRBV7-8|-|TRBJ2-1
TGTGCCAGCAGCCTCGGGACTAGCATCCATGAGCAGTTCTTC
CASSLGTSIHEQFF
>-|TRBV20-1|-|TRBJ1-2
TGCAGTGCTAGAGATTCGGACAGATTCAACTATGGCTACACCTTC
CSARDSDRFNYGYTF
>-|TRBV29-1|-|TRBJ2-7
TGCAGCGTTGAAGATCAAAAGAGCTCCTACGAGCAGTACTTC
CSVEDQKSSYEQYF
>-|TRBV29-1|-|TRBJ2-7
TGCAGCGTTTTAGGGGACTACGAGCAGTACTTC
CSVLGDYEQYF
>TRBD1|TRBV25-1|-|TRBJ2-1
TGTGCCAGCAAGGACGGACAGGGGATTAATGAGCAGTTCTTC
CASKDGQGINEQFF
>-|TRBV24-1|-|TRBJ2-3
TGTGCCACCAGTGACTCCCCTCCTCCAGATACGCAGTATTTT
CATSDSPPPDTQYF
>TRBD1|TRBV19|-|TRBJ2-5
TGTGCCAGTAGTATTTGGCAGGGGGCCCAAGAGACCCAGTACTTC
CASSIWQGAQETQYF
>-|TRBV29-1|once|TRBJ2-4
TGCAGCGTCCCGAAGGGAAACATTCAGTACTTC
CSVPKGNIQYF
>-|TRBV7-8|-|TRBJ2-3
TGTGCCAGCAGCACCCTTTGGACTAGCACAGATACGCAGTATTTT
CASSTLWTSTDTQYF
>TRBD2|TRBV28|-|TRBJ2-7
TGTGCCAGCAGTTTGGTGGCGGGAGGGATCTACGAGCAGTACTTC
CASSLVAGGIYEQYF
>TRBD2|TRBV27|-|TRBJ2-2
TGTGCCAGCAGTTTCCAGCTAGCGGGCCCGTGGGCCGGGGAGCTGTTTTTT
CASSFQLAGPWAGELFF
>-|TRBV10-2|-|TRBJ2-3
TGCGCCAGCAGTTGGCGGGAAAGCACAGATACGCAGTATTTT
CASSWRESTDTQYF
>-|TRBV4-3|-|TRBJ1-1
TGCGCCAGCAGCCAAGAGAAGAGGAACACTGAAGCTTTCTTT
CASSQEKRNTEAFF
>-|TRBV27|-|TRBJ2-5
TGTGCCAGCAGTTTTAGCGCTCAAGAGACCCAGTACTTC
CASSFSAQETQYF
>-|TRBV27|-|TRBJ1-1
TGTGCCAGCAGTTTAGTACGGGGGACTGAAGCTTTCTTT
CASSLVRGTEAFF
>-|TRBV30|-|TRBJ2-7
TGTGCCTGGAGTGGAATTAGGGAATACGAGCAGTACTTC
CAWSGIREYEQYF
>TRBD1|TRBV6-5|-|TRBJ1-1
TGTGCCAGCAGTTACGCGGAATCGACAGGGGGAAGTAGGACTGAAGCTTTCTTT
CASSYAESTGGSRTEAFF
>TRBD1|TRBV29-1|-|TRBJ2-7
TGCAGCGTTGTTGGGACAGACCTCTACGAGCAGTACTTC
CSVVGTDLYEQYF
>-|TRBV28|-|TRBJ2-1
TGTGCCAGCAGTTGGGACTCACGTACCAACAATGAGCAGTTCTTC
CASSWDSRTNNEQFF
>-|TRBV7-6|-|TRBJ1-2
TGTGCCAGCAGCTCCCGGGTATTTCGCCTAGACTATGGCTACACCTTC
CASSSRVFRLDYGYTF
>-|TRBV9|once|TRBJ2-5
TGTGCCAGCAGCGCTGGGTGGGGCGGCCAAGAGACCCAGTACTTC
CASSAGWGGQETQYF
>-|TRBV3-1|-|TRBJ1-2
TGTGCCAGCAGCCTAACGAGTGGAGCCTATGGCTACACCTTC
CASSLTSGAYGYTF
>-|TRBV28|-|TRBJ1-1
TGTGCCAGCAGTTTCGTGATTGTGAACACTGAAGCTTTCTTT
CASSFVIVNTEAFF